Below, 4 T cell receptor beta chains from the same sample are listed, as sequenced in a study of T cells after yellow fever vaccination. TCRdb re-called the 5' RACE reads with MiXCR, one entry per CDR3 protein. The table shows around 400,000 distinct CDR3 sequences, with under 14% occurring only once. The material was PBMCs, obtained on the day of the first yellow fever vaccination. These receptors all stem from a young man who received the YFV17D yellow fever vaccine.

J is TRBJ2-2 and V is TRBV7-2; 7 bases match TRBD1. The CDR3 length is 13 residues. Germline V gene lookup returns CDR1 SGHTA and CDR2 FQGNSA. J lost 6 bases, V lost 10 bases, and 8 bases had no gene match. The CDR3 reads CAISTGIAGELFF. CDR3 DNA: TGTGCCATCTCGACAGGGATCGCCGGGGAGCTGTTTTTT.

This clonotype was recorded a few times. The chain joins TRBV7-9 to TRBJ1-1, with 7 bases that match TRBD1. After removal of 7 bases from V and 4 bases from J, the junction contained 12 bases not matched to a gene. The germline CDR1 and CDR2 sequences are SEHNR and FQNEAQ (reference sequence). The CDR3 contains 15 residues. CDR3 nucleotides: TGTGCCAGCAACAATCAGGGGGGGGTTGGCACTGAAGCTTTCTTT. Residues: CASNNQGGVGTEAFF.

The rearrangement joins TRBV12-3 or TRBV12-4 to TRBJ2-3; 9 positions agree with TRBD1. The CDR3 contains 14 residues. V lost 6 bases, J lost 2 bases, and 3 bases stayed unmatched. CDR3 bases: TGTGCCAGCAGACGGGACAGGGCCACAGATACGCAGTATTTT. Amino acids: CASRRDRATDTQYF.

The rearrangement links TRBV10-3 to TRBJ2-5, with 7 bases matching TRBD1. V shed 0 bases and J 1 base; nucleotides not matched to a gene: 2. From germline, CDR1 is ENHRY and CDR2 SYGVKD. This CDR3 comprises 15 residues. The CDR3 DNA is TGTGCCATCAGTGAGTCGAGACAGGGCCAAGAGACCCAGTACTTC. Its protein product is CAISESRQGQETQYF.